This is a list of T cell receptor beta chains from one sample in a study of T cells in Graves' hyperthyroidism and ophthalmopathy. TCRdb fed the multiplex PCR reads into MiXCR, producing one record per CDR3 protein. The data hold 150,000 to 200,000 distinct CDR3 sequences, with 17% observed a single time. Sequencing was done on a sample of blood. These receptors were taken from a woman between 50 and 59 years old with Graves' hyperthyroidism. CDR3s include the opening cysteine and the closing phenylalanine or tryptophan. The D gene is left open where the match is weak. The size entry is marked missing in some rows and otherwise reads once, few, many or a size class.

CSVVGGPGYGYTF | TGCAGCGTTGTGGGGGGGCCGGGCTATGGCTACACCTTC | TRBV29-1 | NA | many | TRBJ1-2
CASSMGVEAFF | TGTGCCAGTAGTATGGGCGTCGAAGCTTTCTTT | TRBV19 | NA | many | TRBJ1-1
CASKDIPGDGYTF | TGTGCCAGCAAAGACATACCTGGTGATGGCTACACCTTC | TRBV6-2/TRBV6-3 | NA | many | TRBJ1-2
CAIDSGGGEAFF | TGTGCCATCGACAGCGGGGGGGGTGAAGCTTTCTTT | TRBV10-3 | NA | many | TRBJ1-1
CASGVLANEKLFF | TGTGCCAGCGGAGTTTTGGCTAATGAAAAACTGTTTTTT | TRBV3-1 | NA | NA | TRBJ1-4
CASRGDSHSNQPQHF | TGTGCCAGCAGGGGGGATTCCCATAGCAATCAGCCCCAGCATTTT | TRBV2 | NA | many | TRBJ1-5
CASSAKSPGHAQEVYNSPLHF | TGTGCCAGCAGCGCCAAGTCCCCCGGACATGCCCAAGAAGTCTATAATTCACCCCTCCACTTT | TRBV13 | NA | few | TRBJ1-6
CASSFRRTTMGNEQFF | TGTGCCAGCAGCTTCAGACGAACTACCATGGGGAATGAGCAGTTCTTC | TRBV7-2 | NA | few | TRBJ2-1
CSARRGGYGYTF | TGCAGTGCTAGAAGGGGGGGGTATGGCTACACCTTC | TRBV20-1 | NA | NA | TRBJ1-2
CASSNPGQGHTEAFF | TGTGCCAGTAGCAACCCGGGACAGGGGCACACTGAAGCTTTCTTT | TRBV19 | TRBD1 | many | TRBJ1-1
CASREGQGSGELFF | TGCGCCAGCAGGGAAGGACAGGGTTCCGGGGAGCTGTTTTTT | TRBV5-1 | TRBD1 | many | TRBJ2-2
CASSRKSGTAERAFF | TGTGCCAGCAGCCGTAAATCCGGGACAGCCGAGAGAGCTTTCTTT | TRBV6-1 | TRBD1 | many | TRBJ1-1
CASSTGRDRGVWEQFF | TGTGCCAGCAGTACGGGCCGGGACAGGGGGGTATGGGAGCAGTTCTTC | TRBV27 | TRBD1 | many | TRBJ2-1
CSVEVRGPTRRTDTQYF | TGCAGCGTTGAAGTTAGAGGGCCCACGAGACGCACAGATACGCAGTATTTT | TRBV29-1 | NA | many | TRBJ2-3
CSARPTGLVAGELFF | TGCAGTGCTAGACCGACGGGACTAGTTGCCGGGGAGCTGTTTTTT | TRBV20-1 | TRBD2 | many | TRBJ2-2
CASRPRAEKLFF | TGTGCCAGCAGGCCCAGGGCGGAAAAACTGTTTTTT | TRBV2 | NA | many | TRBJ1-4
CASIDRATYEQYF | TGTGCCAGCATCGACAGGGCAACCTACGAGCAGTACTTC | TRBV2 | TRBD1 | many | TRBJ2-7
CASSPGGVYGYTF | TGTGCCAGCAGCCCGGGGGGAGTCTATGGCTACACCTTC | TRBV7-2 | NA | many | TRBJ1-2
CASGLGHQETQYF | TGTGCTAGTGGTCTGGGCCATCAAGAGACCCAGTACTTC | TRBV12-5 | NA | many | TRBJ2-5
CASRAGTGNTEAFF | TGTGCCAGCAGGGCCGGGACCGGTAACACTGAAGCTTTCTTT | TRBV2 | NA | many | TRBJ1-1
CASSHAYRPQETQYF | TGCGCCAGCAGCCACGCTTACCGGCCACAAGAGACCCAGTACTTC | TRBV4-1 | NA | many | TRBJ2-5
CASSFWDRGDEGTEAFF | TGTGCCAGCAGCTTTTGGGACAGGGGGGATGAGGGCACTGAAGCTTTCTTT | TRBV7-2 | TRBD1 | many | TRBJ1-1
CASSVLAGGHNEQFF | TGTGCCAGCAGTGTACTAGCGGGGGGACACAATGAGCAGTTCTTC | TRBV6-4 | TRBD2 | many | TRBJ2-1
CASSSPSGRPFTAEQFF | TGCGCCAGCAGCTCCCCTAGCGGGAGGCCCTTTACCGCCGAGCAGTTCTTC | TRBV5-1 | TRBD2 | once | TRBJ2-1
CASSLVAGFYEQYF | TGTGCCAGCAGCTTGGTTGCAGGGTTTTACGAGCAGTACTTC | TRBV5-6 | NA | many | TRBJ2-7
CASRESRGNTEAFF | TGTGCCAGCAGGGAGAGCCGGGGGAACACTGAAGCTTTCTTT | TRBV7-2 | NA | many | TRBJ1-1
CARSSQVNTEAFF | TGTGCCAGAAGCTCCCAGGTGAACACTGAAGCTTTCTTT | TRBV5-6 | NA | once | TRBJ1-1
CASSLGADITYEKLFF | TGTGCCAGCAGTTTGGGGGCAGATATTACTTATGAAAAACTGTTTTTT | TRBV28 | NA | NA | TRBJ1-4
CASSLHRDNSPLHF | TGTGCCAGCAGCCTCCACAGGGATAATTCACCCCTCCACTTT | TRBV9 | NA | few | TRBJ1-6
CASSFGTDGSYEQYF | TGTGCCAGCAGTTTCGGGACGGACGGATCCTACGAGCAGTACTTC | TRBV6-1 | NA | many | TRBJ2-7
CASSYGLAGRQETQYF | TGTGCCAGCAGCTACGGACTAGCGGGCCGTCAAGAGACCCAGTACTTC | TRBV5-6 | TRBD2 | NA | TRBJ2-5
CASSEHHRGGQGYTF | TGTGCCAGCAGTGAACATCACAGGGGTGGGCAAGGCTACACCTTC | TRBV6-1 | TRBD1 | many | TRBJ1-2
CASSSTTGIPGELFF | TGTGCCAGCAGCTCAACGACAGGGATCCCGGGGGAGCTGTTTTTT | TRBV11-2 | TRBD1 | many | TRBJ2-2
CASSLSTGGSIQETQYF | TGTGCCAGCAGCTTGTCGACGGGGGGCTCTATCCAAGAGACCCAGTACTTC | TRBV5-5 | NA | many | TRBJ2-5
CSARETAYGYTF | TGCAGTGCTAGAGAGACAGCCTATGGCTACACCTTC | TRBV20-1 | NA | many | TRBJ1-2
CASSVESASYEQYF | TGTGCCAGCAGCGTAGAAAGCGCCTCCTACGAGCAGTACTTC | TRBV9 | NA | many | TRBJ2-7